The following is a T cell receptor beta chain sequence with its context. The data belong to a study of blood T cell repertoires in COVID-19. Some clones are missing from TCRdb's copy, which holds only in-frame ones; the method was immunoSEQ multiplex PCR. This table holds under 250,000 clones, about nine tenths found once. CDR1 is LGHNT and CDR2 is FRNRAP in the germline V gene. V was cut by 6 bases and J by 7 bases, with 15 bases left in between. The CDR3 length is 14 residues. This receptor was taken from a woman aged 60-75 years who had recovered from COVID-19. J is TRBJ2-2 and V is TRBV12-5; weak D call: TRBD2 (6 bases). Material for sequencing was peripheral blood. As DNA, the CDR3 is TGTGCTAGTGGGGGGGACTCCCTGGGCGGGGAGCTGTTTTTT. Protein: CASGGDSLGGELFF.